This T cell receptor beta chain was sequenced for a study of T cell changes during pregnancy in multiple sclerosis. There are 13 residues in the CDR3. In germline, CDR1 is SGHNT, CDR2 YYREEE (reference sequence). V was clipped by 7 bases and J by 0 bases, with 10 bases between them. Here immunoSEQ multiplex PCR was the method, and the copy in TCRdb shows in-frame clones only, minus some. The sample carries about 92,000 clones, 90% to 95% recorded once. The chain combines TRBV5-4 with TRBJ1-1; D ambiguous. The source is a female donor with multiple sclerosis, enrolled in a pregnancy study. Sequencing was performed on peripheral blood, taken in the first trimester of pregnancy. The CDR3 here is CASGLELNTEAFF. Written as DNA, the CDR3 is TGTGCCAGCGGCCTAGAATTGAACACTGAAGCTTTCTTT.